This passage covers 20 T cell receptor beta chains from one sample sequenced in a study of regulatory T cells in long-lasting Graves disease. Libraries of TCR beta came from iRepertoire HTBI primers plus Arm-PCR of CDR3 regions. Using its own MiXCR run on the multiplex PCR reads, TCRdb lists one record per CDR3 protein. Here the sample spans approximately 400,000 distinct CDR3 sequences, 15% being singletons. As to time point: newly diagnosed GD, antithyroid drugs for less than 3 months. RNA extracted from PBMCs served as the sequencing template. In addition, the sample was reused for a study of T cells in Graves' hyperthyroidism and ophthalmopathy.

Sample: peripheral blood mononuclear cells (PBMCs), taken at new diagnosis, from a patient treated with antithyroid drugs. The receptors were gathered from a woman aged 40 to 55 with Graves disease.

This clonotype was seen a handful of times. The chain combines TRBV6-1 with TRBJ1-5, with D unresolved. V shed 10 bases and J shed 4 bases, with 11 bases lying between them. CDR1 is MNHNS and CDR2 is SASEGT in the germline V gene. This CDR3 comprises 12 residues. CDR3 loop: CATLDLNQPQHF. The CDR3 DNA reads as TGTGCCACCTTGGACCTTAATCAGCCCCAGCATTTT.

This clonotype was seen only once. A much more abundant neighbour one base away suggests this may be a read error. In DNA, the CDR3 is TGTGCCAGTAGTATCCCCTTGAGGGAGGCCTCTAACTATGGCTACACCTTC. This translates into CASSIPLREASNYGYTF. The rearrangement links TRBV19 to TRBJ1-2; no clear D gene. Per germline, CDR1 LNHDA and CDR2 SQIVND (reference sequence). Trimming removed 3 bases at V and 0 bases at J, with 17 bases between. The CDR3 spans 17 residues.

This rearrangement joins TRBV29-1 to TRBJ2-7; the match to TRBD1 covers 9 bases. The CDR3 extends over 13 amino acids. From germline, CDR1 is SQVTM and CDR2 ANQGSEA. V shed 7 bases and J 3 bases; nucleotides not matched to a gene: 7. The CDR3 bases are TGCAGCGCCCGGGACAGGGCCCTCTACGAGCAGTACTTC. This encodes CSARDRALYEQYF.

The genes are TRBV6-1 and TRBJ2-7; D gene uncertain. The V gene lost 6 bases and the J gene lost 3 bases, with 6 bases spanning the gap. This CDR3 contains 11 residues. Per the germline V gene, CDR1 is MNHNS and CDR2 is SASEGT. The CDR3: CASRRNYEQYF. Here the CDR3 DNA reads TGTGCCAGCAGACGCAACTACGAGCAGTACTTC.

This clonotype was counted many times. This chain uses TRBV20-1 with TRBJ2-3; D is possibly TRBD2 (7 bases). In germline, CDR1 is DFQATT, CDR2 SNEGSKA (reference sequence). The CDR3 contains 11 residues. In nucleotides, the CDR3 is TGCCCCGGGGGGCTCCCGGGTACGCAGTATTTT. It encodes CPGGLPGTQYF.

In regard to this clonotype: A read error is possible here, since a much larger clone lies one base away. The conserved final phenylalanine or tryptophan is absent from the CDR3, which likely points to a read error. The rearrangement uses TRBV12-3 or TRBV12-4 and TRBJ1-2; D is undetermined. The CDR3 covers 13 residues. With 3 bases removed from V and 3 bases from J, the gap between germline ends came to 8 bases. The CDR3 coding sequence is TGTGCCAGCAGTTTTGGACCGCACTATGGCTACACCCTC. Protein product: CASSFGPHYGYTL.

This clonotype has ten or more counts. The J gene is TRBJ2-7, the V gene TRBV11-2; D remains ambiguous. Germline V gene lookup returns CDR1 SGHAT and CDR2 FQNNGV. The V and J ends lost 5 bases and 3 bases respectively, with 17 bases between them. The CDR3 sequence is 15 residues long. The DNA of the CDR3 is TGTGCCAGCAGCAAACACGAAGATGGTCGCTACGAGCAGTACTTC. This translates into CASSKHEDGRYEQYF. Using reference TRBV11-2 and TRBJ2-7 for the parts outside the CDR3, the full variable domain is EAGVAQSPRYKIIEKRQSVAFWCNPISGHATLYWYQQILGQGPKLLIQFQNNGVVDDSQLPKDRFSAERLKGVDSTLKIQPAKLEDSAVYLCASSKHEDGRYEQYFGPGTRLTVT.

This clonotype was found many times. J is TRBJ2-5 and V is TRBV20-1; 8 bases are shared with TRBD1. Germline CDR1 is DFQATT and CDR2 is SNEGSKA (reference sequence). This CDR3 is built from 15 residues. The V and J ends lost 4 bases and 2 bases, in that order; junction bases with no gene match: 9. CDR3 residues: CSANHQGQEQETQYF. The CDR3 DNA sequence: TGCAGTGCTAACCACCAGGGACAGGAGCAAGAGACCCAGTACTTC.

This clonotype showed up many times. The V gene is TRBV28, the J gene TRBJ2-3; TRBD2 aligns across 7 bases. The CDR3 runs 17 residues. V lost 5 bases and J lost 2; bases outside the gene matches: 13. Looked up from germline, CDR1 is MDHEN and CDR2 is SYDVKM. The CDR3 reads CASSKPGEGRYTDTQYF. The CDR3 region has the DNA TGTGCCAGCAGTAAACCCGGGGAGGGCCGATACACAGATACGCAGTATTTT.

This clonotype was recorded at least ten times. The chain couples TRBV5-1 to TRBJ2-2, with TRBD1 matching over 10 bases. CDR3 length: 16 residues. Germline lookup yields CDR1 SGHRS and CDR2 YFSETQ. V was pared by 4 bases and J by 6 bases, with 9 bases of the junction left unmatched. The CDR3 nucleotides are TGCGCCAGCAGCCGCGAAGGGACAGGGGATGCCGGGGAGCTGTTTTTT. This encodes CASSREGTGDAGELFF.

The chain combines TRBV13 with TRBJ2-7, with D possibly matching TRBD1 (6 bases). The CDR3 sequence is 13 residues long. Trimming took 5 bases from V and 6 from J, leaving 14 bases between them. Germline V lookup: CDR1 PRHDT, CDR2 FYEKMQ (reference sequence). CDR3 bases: TGTGCCAGCAGCCCGGACAGTATGACCGAGCAGTACTTC. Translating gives CASSPDSMTEQYF.

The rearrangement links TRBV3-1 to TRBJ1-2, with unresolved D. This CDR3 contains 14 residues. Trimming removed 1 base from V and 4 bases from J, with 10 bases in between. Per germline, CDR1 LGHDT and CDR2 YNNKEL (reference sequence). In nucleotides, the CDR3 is TGTGCCAGCAGCCAAGGGGAAAATAGCTATGGCTACACCTTC. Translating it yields CASSQGENSYGYTF.

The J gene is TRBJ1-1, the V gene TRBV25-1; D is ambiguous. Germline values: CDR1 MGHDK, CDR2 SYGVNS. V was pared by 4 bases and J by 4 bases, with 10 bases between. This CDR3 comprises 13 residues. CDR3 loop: CASSVASGTEAFF. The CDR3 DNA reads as TGTGCCAGCAGTGTTGCATCAGGCACTGAAGCTTTCTTT.

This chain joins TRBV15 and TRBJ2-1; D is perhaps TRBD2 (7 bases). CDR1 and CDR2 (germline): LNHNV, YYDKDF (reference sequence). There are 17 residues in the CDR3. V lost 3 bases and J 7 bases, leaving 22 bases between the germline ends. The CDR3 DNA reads TGTGCCACCAGCAGCGGGGACGGGGGGCTACACTGGAATGAGCAGTTCTTC. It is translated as CATSSGDGGLHWNEQFF.

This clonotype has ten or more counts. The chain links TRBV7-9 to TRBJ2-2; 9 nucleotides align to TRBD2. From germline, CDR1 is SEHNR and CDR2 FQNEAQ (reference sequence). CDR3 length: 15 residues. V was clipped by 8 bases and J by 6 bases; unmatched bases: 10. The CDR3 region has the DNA TGTGCCAGCGAACCACGTAGCGGGAGTGCCGGGGAGCTGTTTTTT. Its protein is CASEPRSGSAGELFF.

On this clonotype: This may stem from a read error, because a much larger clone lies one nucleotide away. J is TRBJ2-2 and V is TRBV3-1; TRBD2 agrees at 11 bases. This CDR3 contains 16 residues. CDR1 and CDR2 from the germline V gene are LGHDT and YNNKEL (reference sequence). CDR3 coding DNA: TGTGCCGGCAGCAAAATTAGCGGGAGGGGCACCGGGGAGCTGTTTTTT. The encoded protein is CAGSKISGRGTGELFF.

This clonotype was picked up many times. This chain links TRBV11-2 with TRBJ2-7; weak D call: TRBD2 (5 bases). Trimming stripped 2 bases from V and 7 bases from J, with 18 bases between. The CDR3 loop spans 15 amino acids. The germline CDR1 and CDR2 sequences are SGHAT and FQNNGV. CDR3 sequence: CASSLRGDSVGEQYF. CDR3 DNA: TGTGCCAGCAGCTTACGGGGTGACTCGGTGGGGGAGCAGTACTTC.

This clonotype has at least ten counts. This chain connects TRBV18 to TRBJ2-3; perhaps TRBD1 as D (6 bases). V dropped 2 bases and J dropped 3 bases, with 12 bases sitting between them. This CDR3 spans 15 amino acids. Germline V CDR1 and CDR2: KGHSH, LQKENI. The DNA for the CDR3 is TGTGCCAGCTCACCAGCACAGGGCCGAACAGATACGCAGTATTTT. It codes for CASSPAQGRTDTQYF.

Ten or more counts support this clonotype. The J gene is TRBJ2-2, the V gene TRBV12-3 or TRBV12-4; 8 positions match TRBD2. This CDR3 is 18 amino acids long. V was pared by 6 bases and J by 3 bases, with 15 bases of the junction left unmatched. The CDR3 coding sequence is TGTGCCAGCAGCTTATACTCAGGGACTAGGCGAGACACCGGGGAGCTGTTTTTT. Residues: CASSLYSGTRRDTGELFF.

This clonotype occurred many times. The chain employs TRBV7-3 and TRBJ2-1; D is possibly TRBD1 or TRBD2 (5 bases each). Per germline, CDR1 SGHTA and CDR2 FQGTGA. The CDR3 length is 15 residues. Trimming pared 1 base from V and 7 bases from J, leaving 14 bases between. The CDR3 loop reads CASSLSVGTHNEQFF. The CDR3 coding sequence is TGTGCCAGCAGCTTAAGTGTCGGGACCCATAATGAGCAGTTCTTC.